The rows below give T cell receptor beta chains drawn from one sample of a study of post-analysis software for immune sequencing data. A single record per CDR3 protein comes from TCRdb applying MiXCR to the PCR reads. The sample records hundreds of thousands of distinct CDR3 sequences, around 40% being singletons. The specimen was blood. These receptors originate from a girl between 10 and 17 years old with multiple sclerosis. Both conserved end residues are trimmed from each CDR3. The size entry is marked missing in some rows and otherwise reads once, few, many or a size class.

size: -; J: TRBJ2-2; V: TRBV12-3/TRBV12-4; CDR3: ASTKSTSNTGELF
size: -; J: TRBJ2-7; V: TRBV20-1; CDR3: SARADRTLFYEQY
size: few; J: TRBJ2-3; V: TRBV7-2; CDR3: ACSFFSGAEDTQY
size: few; J: TRBJ1-1; V: TRBV2; CDR3: ASSRGVGTEAF
size: -; J: TRBJ2-1; V: TRBV12-5; CDR3: ASGLGQGEQF
size: few; J: TRBJ2-7; V: TRBV20-1; CDR3: SATVQGVEQY
size: -; J: TRBJ2-1; V: TRBV20-1; CDR3: SARGVIRNYNEQF
size: -; J: TRBJ1-1; V: TRBV20-1; CDR3: SPRTALNTEAF
size: -; J: TRBJ1-5; V: TRBV4-1; CDR3: ASSQVVALGRNQPQH
size: many; J: TRBJ2-7; V: TRBV11-2; CDR3: ASSSQRGTGEQY
size: -; J: TRBJ1-5; V: TRBV15; CDR3: ATSGDNQPQH
size: -; J: TRBJ2-5; V: TRBV4-3; CDR3: ANSQDGAGNEQY
size: few; J: TRBJ1-2; V: TRBV5-1; CDR3: ASSLADGGRRTGGYT
size: -; J: -; V: TRBV6-5; CDR3: ASRPSQGAPYEQY
size: -; J: TRBJ1-2; V: TRBV7-2; CDR3: ASSLGGPKINYGYT
size: -; J: TRBJ2-5; V: TRBV12-3/TRBV12-4; CDR3: ASSPRGQAEETQY
size: few; J: TRBJ2-1; V: TRBV24-1; CDR3: ATSDPSEGVIYNEQF
size: -; J: TRBJ1-2; V: TRBV6-4; CDR3: ASPAQGFPHGYT
size: few; J: TRBJ2-5; V: TRBV5-1; CDR3: ASSPPAIETQY
size: -; J: TRBJ2-1; V: TRBV20-1; CDR3: SAVAGTYNEQF
size: once; J: TRBJ2-5; V: TRBV3-1; CDR3: ASGKWEETQY
size: few; J: TRBJ2-7; V: TRBV7-2; CDR3: ASSLAGGPNEQY
size: -; J: TRBJ2-1; V: TRBV12-3/TRBV12-4; CDR3: ASRTISGRDNEQF
size: -; J: TRBJ2-1; V: TRBV4-1; CDR3: ASSQELLAGGLGGNNEQF
size: few; J: TRBJ2-5; V: TRBV3-1; CDR3: ASGTRQETQY
size: few; J: TRBJ2-3; V: TRBV28; CDR3: ASSGLAIDTQY
size: -; J: TRBJ2-5; V: TRBV6-2/TRBV6-3; CDR3: ASSVLAVQETQY
size: -; J: TRBJ1-1; V: TRBV6-6; CDR3: ASSYSNGGAEAF
size: -; J: TRBJ2-7; V: TRBV5-1; CDR3: ASSLVSSDNNEQY
size: -; J: TRBJ2-1; V: TRBV14; CDR3: ASSQVEGSNEQF
size: -; J: TRBJ2-3; V: TRBV29-1; CDR3: SVDGLAGGSDTQY